This TCR beta chain originates from a study of cytomegalovirus exposure and HLA in healthy donors (dated by TCRdb to the late 2010s). About the full investigation: In an earlier analysis of 550 to 750 of the donors, 250 to 350 Gb of sequence data and 90 million to 120 million unique TCR beta sequences from 150 million to 200 million T cells were reported. The study was designed to test whether signatures of past pathogen exposure could be identified by cataloging public T cell receptors. In a later genetic analysis, genome-wide SNP genotypes for 398 of the 666 donors were used, and that subset was treated as a discovery cohort. Every discovery cohort repertoire had been produced on one sequencing platform. To predict cytomegalovirus infection status, the study combined high-throughput TCR immunosequencing, statistical association of individual TCRs with disease status, and machine learning. On average, around 200,000 unique TCR beta nucleotide sequences were sequenced per donor among fewer than 500 genotyped donors of the cohort, with 15% to 20% of those sequences being non-productive. To study patterns of TCR occurrence, a later analysis re-analyzed previously published TCR beta repertoires from around 700 donors and added high-resolution HLA genotyping. The study profiled the T cell repertoires of 500 to 800 subjects by immunosequencing and related them to cytomegalovirus serostatus. The number of typed donors differed by locus: 629-630 for A, B, C, DRB1 and DQB1; approximately 530 for DQA1; 606 for DPA1; and some 470 for DPB1. Because of strong linkage in the cohort, five DR-DQ haplotypes were treated as single units for association and clustering. An earlier analysis of approximately 500 of the donors applied high-throughput TCR beta sequencing to assess whether each TCR beta V gene segment acted as functional or pseudogenic. Rather than using new phenotypic data, the later analysis identified candidate immune exposures from TCR beta sequences and from how often those sequences occurred across donors. Besides the first cohort of roughly 700 subjects, a separate validation cohort made up of roughly 120 different subjects was used. Donor age, sex, ethnicity and CMV serostatus were collected together with the repertoire data. Class I and class II HLA loci were covered by the typing at four-digit resolution. An early release that covered more than 550 HLA-typed donors contained approximately 320 gigabases of sequencing data and 65 million to 100 million unique TCR sequences. Of the 350 to 450 genotyped donors, 70% to 90% were placed in the genetic ancestry cluster associated with self-reported Caucasian donors. Study-wide findings and limitations: This cohort had only TCR beta chains sequenced, and the lack of alpha or paired-chain data limited which features could be detected. Sequencing depth was assumed to be roughly uniform across donors in the presence/absence analyses, though that assumption may not hold. In an earlier analysis of over 550 of the donors, most TCR beta V segments were observed in productive rearrangements about 87% or about 30% of the time, broadly matching IMGT annotations. While some public TCRs were present in many individuals, most TCR sequences turned up only very rarely across donors. Linkage disequilibrium might explain the correlated functional status among segregating V segments, but an unknown experimental factor could not be excluded. Immune exposure information for the cohort was limited to CMV serostatus. A later analysis found that most CMV-associated TCR beta chains appeared HLA-restricted, with HLA associations seemingly driven largely by CMV exposure. Because HLA typing was missing for some donors at each locus, association tests included only the typed subset. Assigning TCR associations to individual alleles was difficult when HLA alleles, especially DR and DQ, strongly co-occurred. Because the 87-base-pair reads could not distinguish some IMGT-functional V segments, including TRBV6-2 and TRBV6-3, those segments were excluded. Specific HLA alleles were associated with roughly 17,000 TCR beta sequences at a false discovery rate of 0.05 in a later analysis. Cytomegalovirus status was reported to be diagnosed by the classifier with high specificity and sensitivity in both the original and validation cohorts. A further reported finding was that TCR beta sequences accurately predicted the HLA-A and HLA-B alleles for most subjects in the first cohort. The study listed approximately 150 TCR beta chains as associated with cytomegalovirus. An association between a missense DCLRE1C variant and V-gene and J-gene trimming of TCR beta chains was found in a later genetic analysis and replicated in an independent cohort. In a later analysis, the rate of TCR association differed among HLA loci, with DRB1 alleles having the most associated TCRs and HLA-C alleles having the fewest. In a later analysis, several top co-occurrence clusters were reported to appear linked to parvovirus B19, influenza, CMV and Epstein-Barr virus. A later genetic analysis reported fewer N-insertions in productive TCRs among donors in an Asian-associated ancestry cluster than the approximately 700-donor mean. The authors suggested that the approach could potentially be extended to other disease states and immunological phenotypes. Three of the identified cytomegalovirus-associated TCR beta chains were confirmed in vitro to be specific for cytomegalovirus antigens. In a later analysis, HLA-associated TCR beta chains showed more clonal expansion and lower generation probabilities than non-associated chains that were equally common. The earlier analysis of almost 600 of the donors excluded some 15 rarely observed V segments, including chromosome 9 orphons, because counts were too low. A cluster of highly shared sequence variants was judged likely to represent a technical artifact of the sequencing pipeline.

As to this clone: This receptor's antigen is unknown. Per-base qualities were not stored, and no clone one base away is much larger.

CDR1 and CDR2, looked up from the germline V gene (reference sequence), are MNHEY and SMNVEV. From its cysteine to its phenylalanine, the CDR3 spans 15 amino acids. Only CDR3 DNA is held: 45 bases, read in frame from base 1. Ends trimmed: V by 3 bases, J by 2 bases; bases unmatched to a gene: 2. The cohort was made up of approximately 670 healthy bone marrow donors. At the time of sampling, every cohort member was nominally healthy, though immune exposures that went unrecorded were likely present. The donor was CMV seropositive and was included in the group of around 300 seropositive cohort members. A peripheral blood sample was provided by each donor, and peripheral blood mononuclear cells were used for TCR beta sequencing. The Qiagen DNeasy Blood Extraction Kit was used to extract genomic DNA from the blood cell samples. The library was made by the immunoSEQ multiplex PCR assay. For the multiplex PCR, a mixture combining 60 forward primers for TCR Vbeta segments and 13 reverse primers for TCR Jbeta segments was used. The CDR3 region of rearranged TCR beta genes was amplified from genomic DNA by a multiplex PCR assay. Amplified TCR beta libraries were sequenced as 87-base-pair reads on the Illumina HiSeq System. The authors processed their data as follows. A later analysis counted about 80 million unique TCR beta chains across the 650 to 800 repertoires, and 9 million to 14 million of these chains were shared by at least two donors. To remove PCR and sequencing errors, raw reads were error-corrected and collapsed into unique sequences using a nearest-neighbor algorithm that merged closely related sequences. CDR3 sequences were aligned to IMGT reference sequences to assign V, D and J gene segments. For a sequence to be retained, a match of at least six nucleotides to both a V gene segment and a J gene segment was required. A rearrangement was called productive if the CDR3 had no stop codons and remained in frame with V and J, and every other rearrangement was called non-productive. Following IMGT convention, CDR3 was defined as the stretch from the second conserved V-encoded cysteine up to the conserved J-encoded phenylalanine. The earlier analysis of about 500 of the donors excluded sequences that lacked an unambiguous match to a single V gene segment. In an earlier analysis of a few hundred of the donors, V segments were called functional above 56.7% productive rearrangements and were called segregating when the between-donor standard deviation exceeded 5%. A statistical classification framework was built to diagnose cytomegalovirus status from the catalog of TCR beta chain sequences. V and J gene assignment, in a later analysis, came from comparing TCR nucleotide sequences with IMGT/GENE-DB human TR gene sequences. The TCRdist pipeline was used in a later analysis to assign CDR3 sequences and most-parsimonious VDJ recombination scenarios. A later analysis defined each TCR beta chain by its CDR3 amino acid sequence plus V-gene family, and excluded reads lacking a unique V-gene family. To address suspected cross-contamination and a sequencing artifact, a later analysis removed around 590 highly shared, low-generation-probability nucleotide sequences. In a later analysis, a clonal expansion index for each public chain was calculated from normalized within-repertoire ranks of inferred template counts. A later analysis computed generation probabilities with a VDJ recombination model fitted to out-of-frame rearrangements, and checked the results against IGoR. A later analysis scored TCR-TCR, TCR-HLA and TCR-CMV co-occurrence with hypergeometric tests, applying a repertoire-size bias correction to TCR pairs. To estimate false discovery rates, a later analysis permuted the HLA or CMV assignments 20 times. In a later analysis, co-occurring TCRs were grouped using DBSCAN, with TCRdist sequence similarity added in when clustering inside HLA-allele-positive subsets. For co-occurrence clustering, repertoires with fewer than 30,000 or more than 120,000 public chains were excluded, along with five repertoires with anomalous nucleotide sharing. TCRdb retrieved this table from immuneACCESS and kept in-frame rearrangements only. Not all clones are present; in checked studies, unresolved V genes account for under half, and no reason is known for the remainder. V, J and clone size reflect that table, while D and trimming were determined from the DNA. The sample table contains roughly 100,000 clones; only one count was recorded for approximately 85% of them. Nearly 3.5% of the sample goes to the ten largest clones.

The sequenced material came from PBMCs. The TCR sequence derives from a man aged 30-40 years in good health and CMV-seropositive. The rearrangement combines TRBV27 with TRBJ2-3; 10 of the junction bases match TRBD1. CDR3 loop: CASSLGTGVTDTQYF. The DNA sequence reads TGTGCCAGCAGTTTGGGGACAGGGGTCACAGATACGCAGTATTTT.